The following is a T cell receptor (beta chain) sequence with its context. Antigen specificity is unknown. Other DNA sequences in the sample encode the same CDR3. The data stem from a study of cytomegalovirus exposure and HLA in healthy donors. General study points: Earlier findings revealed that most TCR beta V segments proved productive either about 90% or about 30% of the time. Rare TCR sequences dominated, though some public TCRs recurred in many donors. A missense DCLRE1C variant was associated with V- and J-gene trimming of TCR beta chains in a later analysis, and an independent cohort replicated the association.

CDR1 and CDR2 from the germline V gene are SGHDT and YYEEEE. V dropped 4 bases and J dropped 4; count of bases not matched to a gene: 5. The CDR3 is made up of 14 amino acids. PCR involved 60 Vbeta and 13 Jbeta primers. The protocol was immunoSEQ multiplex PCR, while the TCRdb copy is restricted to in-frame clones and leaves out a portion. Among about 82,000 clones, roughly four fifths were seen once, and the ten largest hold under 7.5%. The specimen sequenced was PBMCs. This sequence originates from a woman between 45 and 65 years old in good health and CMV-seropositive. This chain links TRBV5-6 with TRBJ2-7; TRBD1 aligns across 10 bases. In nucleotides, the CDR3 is TGTGCCAGCAGCCCCGGGACAGGGGCGTACGAGCAGTACTTC. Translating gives CASSPGTGAYEQYF. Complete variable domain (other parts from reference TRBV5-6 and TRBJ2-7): DAGVTQSPTHLIKTRGQQVTLRCSPKSGHDTVSWYQQALGQGPQFIFQYYEEEERQRGNFPDRFSGHQFPNYSSELNVNALLLGDSALYLCASSPGTGAYEQYFGPGTRLTVT.